The 18 T cell receptor delta chains listed next were all sequenced from one sample in a study of gammadelta T cells in human blood. TCRdb redid the clone calls on the RT-PCR reads with CATT. Here the sample spans over a thousand delta-chain clones, about 22% being singletons. Sequencing was performed on non-Vgamma9Vdelta2 gamma-delta T cells from infant blood. The origin of the receptors is a human donor.

About this clone itself: A much larger clone differs by one base, so this may be a read error. The chain employs TRDV1 and TRDJ1; the match to TRDD3 covers 11 bases. Germline V gene data show CDR1 as TSWWSYY and CDR2 as QGS. The CDR3 has 25 amino acids. Losses at the gene ends were 4 bases for V and 4 bases for J; bases not matched to a gene: 35. The CDR3 sequence is CALGGGFLLLGRLNWGIFYIDKLIF. CDR3 nucleotide sequence: TGTGCTCTTGGGGGTGGCTTCCTTCTTTTGGGGAGATTGAACTGGGGGATATTCTACATCGATAAACTCATCTTT.

The chain recombines TRDV1 with TRDJ1; TRDD3 aligns across 10 bases. Germline CDR1 reads TSWWSYY; CDR2 reads QGS. The CDR3 is 28 residues long. V was clipped by 0 bases and J by 0 bases; unmatched bases: 37. The CDR3 bases are TGTGCTCTTGGGGAACTGGGCTTGTTTTTATTAGGGGCTTCCTACGTCCCATGGGGGATACTTGACACCGATAAACTCATCTTT. Translation: CALGELGLFLLGASYVPWGILDTDKLIF.

This clone is deemed large. The chain is built from TRDV1 and TRDJ1; TRDD3 aligns across 8 bases. The CDR3 has 15 amino acids. Trimming at V came to 4 bases and at J to 3 bases, leaving 7 bases not matched to a gene. Germline lookup yields CDR1 TSWWSYY and CDR2 QGS. The CDR3 loop is CALGVPGYGPDKLIF. The CDR3 nucleotides read TGTGCTCTTGGGGTTCCGGGATACGGCCCCGATAAACTCATCTTT.

By share, this clone ranks as large. The chain employs TRDV1 and TRDJ1; weak D call: TRDD3 (6 bases). There are 21 residues in the CDR3. With 0 bases removed from V and 0 bases from J, the gap between germline ends came to 26 bases. The germline CDR1 and CDR2 sequences are TSWWSYY and QGS. The CDR3 region has the DNA TGTGCTCTTGGGGAACTCCACTCTACCGCTTCAGGGGGACCCTACACCGATAAACTCATCTTT. Its protein product is CALGELHSTASGGPYTDKLIF.

This sequence joins TRDV1 and TRDJ1, with 7 positions matching TRDD3. Germline CDR1 TSWWSYY, CDR2 QGS. This CDR3 is built from 19 residues. Germline trimming cut 2 bases from V and 0 bases from J; bases unmatched to any gene: 15. The CDR3 coding sequence is TGTGCTCTTGGGGAAAATTCAGGGGCCGTACTGGGGTACACCGATAAACTCATCTTT. Translated, it gives CALGENSGAVLGYTDKLIF.

In its sample, this clone ranks as large. The chain joins TRDV2 to TRDJ1, with a tentative D call TRDD2 (6 bases). The CDR3 runs to 20 residues. Germline CDR1 GEAIGNYY, CDR2 EKD. V was clipped by 1 base and J by 0 bases, with 26 bases between them. This CDR3 reads CACDTPKNPFRYWYTDKLIF. CDR3 bases: TGTGCCTGTGACACTCCTAAAAACCCCTTCCGATACTGGTACACCGATAAACTCATCTTT.

By sample share, this clone is large. The sample contains more than one DNA sequence encoding this CDR3. The chain uses TRDV2 and TRDJ1, with 8 bases fitting TRDD3. The length of the CDR3 is 21 residues. The V segment lost 7 bases and the J segment 2 bases; nucleotides outside the gene matches: 29. CDR1 and CDR2 (germline): GEAIGNYY, EKD. This CDR3 reads CACPPPSPYWGVTVGTDKLIF. The CDR3 nucleotides are TGTGCCTGCCCACCGCCTTCTCCTTACTGGGGGGTTACGGTGGGAACCGATAAACTCATCTTT.

By its share, this clone is medium-sized. The rearrangement uses TRDV1 and TRDJ1, with 9 bases that match TRDD3. V was clipped by 3 bases and J by 3 bases; unmatched bases: 23. The CDR3 runs to 21 residues. Germline V lookup: CDR1 TSWWSYY, CDR2 QGS. The chain's CDR3 is CALGDGSALWGIKFLPDKLIF. DNA for the CDR3: TGTGCTCTTGGGGATGGTTCTGCACTTTGGGGGATAAAGTTTTTGCCCGATAAACTCATCTTT.

This clone is judged medium-sized (0.01 to 0.1%). V and J are TRDV1 and TRDJ1; perhaps TRDD3 as D (5 bases). Germline V CDR1 and CDR2: TSWWSYY, QGS. Trimming left V 3 bases short and J 0 bases short, with 23 bases between. The length of the CDR3 is 19 residues. CDR3 sequence: CALGDIREGRGLYTDKLIF. The CDR3 bases are TGTGCTCTTGGGGATATTAGGGAAGGTCGGGGGTTGTACACCGATAAACTCATCTTT.

This clone counts as large. The sample carries other DNA sequences with the same CDR3. V and J are TRDV1 and TRDJ1; D ambiguous. V was trimmed by 6 bases and J by 0 bases, leaving 14 bases between them. CDR3 length: 15 amino acids. Germline-derived CDR1 and CDR2 are TSWWSYY and QGS. Here the CDR3 reads CALGYSSEYTDKLIF. As DNA, the CDR3 is TGTGCTCTTGGCTACAGTTCCGAGTACACCGATAAACTCATCTTT.

By its share, this clone is large. The V gene is TRDV1, the J gene TRDJ1; D is possibly TRDD3 (8 bases). V lost 2 bases to trimming and J lost 0 bases, with 19 bases between them. The germline CDR1 and CDR2 sequences are TSWWSYY and QGS. CDR3 size: 18 residues. The CDR3 sequence is CALGEFLPGGKYTDKLIF. The CDR3 DNA reads as TGTGCTCTTGGGGAATTCCTACCTGGGGGAAAGTACACCGATAAACTCATCTTT.

By share, this clone ranks as large. The genes are TRAV29/DV5 and TRDJ2; 11 nucleotides line up with TRDD3. The CDR3 has 22 residues. Germline loops: CDR1 NSMFDY, CDR2 ISSIKDK. Trimming at V came to 0 bases and at J to 4 bases, leaving 23 bases not matched to a gene. The CDR3 protein is CAASVAGWGIRPIQGETAQLFF. As DNA, the CDR3 is TGTGCAGCAAGCGTCGCTGGATGGGGGATACGCCCCATCCAAGGCGAGACAGCACAACTCTTCTTT.

In its sample, this clone is large (0.1 to 1%). The V call is TRDV1, the J call TRDJ1, with TRDD3 identical over 9 bases. The trim removed 0 bases at V and 0 bases at J, leaving 26 bases unmatched. This CDR3 region has 24 residues. Germline values: CDR1 TSWWSYY, CDR2 QGS. The chain's CDR3 is CALGELPYRYWGTPRSRDTDKLIF. The CDR3 coding sequence is TGTGCTCTTGGGGAACTTCCCTACAGGTACTGGGGGACGCCTCGTAGTAGGGACACCGATAAACTCATCTTT.

By proportion, this clone is large. The V and J genes are TRAV29/DV5 and TRDJ1, with D perhaps matching TRDD3 (6 bases). CDR3 length: 18 amino acids. CDR1 and CDR2 from the germline V gene are NSMFDY and ISSIKDK. Between the trimmed V and J ends, which lost 0 bases and 4 bases, there was a span of 25 bases. CDR3 DNA sequence: TGTGCAGCAAGCGGGGAGAGCCGGGGATCCATCCTTGACGATAAACTCATCTTT. Protein product: CAASGESRGSILDDKLIF.

J is TRDJ1 and V is TRAV38-2/DV8, with 11 nucleotides matching TRDD3. Germline CDR1 reads TSESDYY; CDR2 reads QEAYKQQN. The CDR3 is 19 residues long. Germline trimming cut 0 bases from V and 0 bases from J; bases unmatched to any gene: 10. This CDR3 is CAYRSAVSWGIPYTDKLIF. Here the CDR3 DNA reads TGTGCTTATAGGAGCGCGGTCTCCTGGGGGATACCCTACACCGATAAACTCATCTTT.

A word on this clone: A much larger clone differs from this one at a single base, so this may be a read error. The J gene is TRDJ1, the V gene TRDV2, with 8 bases matching TRDD3. The CDR3 covers 15 residues. The germline V gene has CDR1 GEAIGNYY and CDR2 EKD. CDR3 in amino acids: CARDGGDRVADKLIF. The CDR3 nucleotides read TGTGCCCGTGACGGGGGGGATAGAGTGGCCGATAAACTCATCTTT.

A few counts support this clone. The chain couples TRDV1 to TRDJ1, with a possible D match to TRDD3 (10 bases). The germline V gene encodes CDR1 TSWWSYY and CDR2 QGS. Trimming stripped 5 bases from V and 1 base from J, with 29 bases between. The CDR3 runs to 20 residues. The CDR3 DNA sequence: TGTGCTCTTGGGTCCTGGGGCCTTCCTACGTTGGGGGATACCACCGATAAACTCATCTTT. It specifies CALGSWGLPTLGDTTDKLIF.

This clone is classed as medium-sized. The chain couples TRDV1 to TRDJ2, with 13 bases matching TRDD3. J gave up 3 bases and V 4 bases, and 23 bases lay outside the gene matches. The CDR3 has 23 amino acids. Germline V lookup: CDR1 TSWWSYY, CDR2 QGS. CDR3 sequence: CALGAPGPTGHTGGYVLTAQLFF. The CDR3 bases are TGTGCTCTTGGGGCCCCCGGGCCTACCGGCCATACTGGGGGATACGTTCTGACAGCACAACTCTTCTTT.